This T cell receptor (beta chain) comes out of a study of T cell repertoires in cytomegalovirus infection. A few counts support this clonotype. Its specificity is not known. Overall study findings and caveats: Accumulated public TCR beta family frequency recognized individuals carrying CMV together with the relevant HLA. The ex vivo response was dominated by HLA-C-restricted CMV-specific TCR beta clonotypes.

Unmatched junction bases numbered 15, after V lost 4 bases and J lost 7 bases. The CDR3 has 16 amino acids. The germline V gene has CDR1 SGHVS and CDR2 FQNEAQ. TCRdb processed the reads anew with MiXCR; each CDR3 protein has one entry. The sample records about 830,000 distinct CDR3 sequences, approximately 32% being singletons. This sample comprised cultured CD8+ T cells from PBMCs, obtained from culture after CMV antigen stimulation. The TCR was taken from a human donor in good health (CMV status not recorded). Some clones in this sample may be carry-over from other donors' samples. V usage is TRBV7-8 and J usage is TRBJ1-1; TRBD1 matches 7 bases. CDR3: CASSSQRTGRRGEAFF. CDR3 nucleotides: TGTGCCAGCAGCTCGCAAAGGACAGGCCGACGGGGTGAAGCTTTCTTT. Drawing the rest from reference TRBV7-8 and TRBJ1-1, the complete variable domain is GAGVSQSPRYKVAKRGQDVALRCDPISGHVSLFWYQQALGQGPEFLTYFQNEAQLDKSGLPSDRFFAERPEGSVSTLKIQRTQQEDSAVYLCASSSQRTGRRGEAFFGQGTRLTVV.